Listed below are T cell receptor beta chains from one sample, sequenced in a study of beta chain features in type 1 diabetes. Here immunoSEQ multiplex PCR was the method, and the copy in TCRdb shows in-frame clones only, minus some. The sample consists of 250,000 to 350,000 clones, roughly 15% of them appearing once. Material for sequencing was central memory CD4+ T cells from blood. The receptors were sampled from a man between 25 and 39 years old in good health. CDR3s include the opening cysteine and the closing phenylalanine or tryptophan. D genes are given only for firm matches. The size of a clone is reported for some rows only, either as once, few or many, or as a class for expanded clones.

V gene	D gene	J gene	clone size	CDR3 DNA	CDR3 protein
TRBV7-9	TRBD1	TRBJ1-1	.	TGTGCCAGCAGCAGCAGGGGGCCTGGCACTGAAGCTTTCTTT	CASSSRGPGTEAFF
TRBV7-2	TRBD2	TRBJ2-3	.	TGTGCCAGCAGCTCCCCAGGGAGACTAGCTAAACATACGCAGTATTTT	CASSSPGRLAKHTQYF
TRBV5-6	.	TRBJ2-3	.	TGTGCCAGCAGCTTCGGGAGAGGCACAGATACGCAGTATTTT	CASSFGRGTDTQYF
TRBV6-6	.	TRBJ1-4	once	TGTGCCAGCAGTGATATTGAAAGCCCCAGGAGTATCCTGTTTTTT	CASSDIESPRSILFF
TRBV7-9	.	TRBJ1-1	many	TGTGCCAGCAGCACTGCTGGGGTGAACACTGAAGCTTTCTTT	CASSTAGVNTEAFF
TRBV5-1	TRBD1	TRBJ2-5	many	TGCGCCAGCTCTGAGGGGGCCCGAGAGACCCAGTACTTC	CASSEGARETQYF
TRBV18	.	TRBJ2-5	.	TGTGCCAGCTCACCACCAACTCTAAAAGAGACCCAGTACTTC	CASSPPTLKETQYF
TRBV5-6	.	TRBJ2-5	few	TGTGCCAGCAGCTTCGGGCAGTACCAAGAGACCCAGTACTTC	CASSFGQYQETQYF
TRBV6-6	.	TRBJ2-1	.	TGTGCCAGCAGAATAGATCAGCACAATGAGCAGTTCTTC	CASRIDQHNEQFF
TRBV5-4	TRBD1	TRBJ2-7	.	TGTGCCAGCAGCCAAGAGAAAAGGACAGGGGCCTACGAGCAGTACTTC	CASSQEKRTGAYEQYF
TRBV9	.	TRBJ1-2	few	TGTGCCAGCAGCGCGGGAGGGCGCCCCAACTATGGCTACACCTTC	CASSAGGRPNYGYTF
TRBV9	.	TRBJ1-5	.	TGTGCCAGCAGCGTAGGTTCGGGTGGCGGCGGTCAGCCCCAGCATTTT	CASSVGSGGGGQPQHF
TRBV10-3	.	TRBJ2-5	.	TGTGCCATCAGGGACCAAGAGACCCAGTACTTC	CAIRDQETQYF
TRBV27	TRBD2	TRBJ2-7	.	TGTGCCAGCAGTTTTAGGGGGACTAGGTACGAGCAGTACTTC	CASSFRGTRYEQYF
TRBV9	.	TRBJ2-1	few	TGTGCCAGCAGCGCCGACACCTACAATGAGCAGTTCTTC	CASSADTYNEQFF
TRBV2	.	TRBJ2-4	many	TGTGCCAGCAGTGAAGCGTGGGGCTTCGAGTACTTC	CASSEAWGFEYF
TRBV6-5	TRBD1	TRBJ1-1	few	TGTGCCAGCAGGGAGACAGGGTTGAGGGGTGAAGCTTTCTTT	CASRETGLRGEAFF
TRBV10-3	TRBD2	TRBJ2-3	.	TGTGCCATCAGTGCCGGGACTAGGGATACGCAGTATTTT	CAISAGTRDTQYF
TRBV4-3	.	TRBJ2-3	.	TGCGCCAGCAGCCAAGCTGGGACAGATACGCAGTATTTT	CASSQAGTDTQYF
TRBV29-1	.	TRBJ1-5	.	TGCAGCGTTTCTGACACGAGCGATCAGCCCCAGCATTTT	CSVSDTSDQPQHF
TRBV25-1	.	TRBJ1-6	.	TGTGCCAGCAGTGACTATTTTGGGCAGCAAGATTCACCCCTCCACTTT	CASSDYFGQQDSPLHF
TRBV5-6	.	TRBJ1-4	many	TGTGCCAGCAGCTTGGACAGTTTTCGAACTAATGAAAAACTGTTTTTT	CASSLDSFRTNEKLFF
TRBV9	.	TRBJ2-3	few	TGTGCCAGCAGCGTAGCTACTGGGTCGGCAGATACGCAGTATTTT	CASSVATGSADTQYF
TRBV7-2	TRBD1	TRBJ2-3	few	TGTGCCAGCAGCTTCGCCGGACAGGCCACAGATACGCAGTATTTT	CASSFAGQATDTQYF
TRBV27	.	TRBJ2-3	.	TGTGCCAGCAGTTTAATTACGGGGCCCGCCGATACGCAGTATTTT	CASSLITGPADTQYF
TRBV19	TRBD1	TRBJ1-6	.	TGTGCCAGTAGTATCTCCGCAGGGGGCGGTAGGTCACCCCTCCACTTT	CASSISAGGGRSPLHF
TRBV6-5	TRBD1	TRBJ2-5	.	TGTGCCAGCAGGACTGACAGGGGCTGGGAGACCCAGTACTTC	CASRTDRGWETQYF